The sequence of this T cell receptor beta chain was determined in a study of T cells in Graves' hyperthyroidism and ophthalmopathy. In this sample, this clonotype turned up many times. The antigen is undetermined. Exclusion of patients followed from uncontrolled infection, other autoimmune disease, pregnancy or lactation. The diagnoses drew upon clinical symptoms, serum thyroxine and TRAb, thyroid ultrasound and orbital computed tomography. CDR1 and CDR2 from the germline V gene are SGHTA and FQGNSA. Trimming took 5 bases from V and 4 from J; bases not matched to a gene: 6. The CDR3 totals 14 residues. Authors of the study amplified TCR beta CDR3 regions from RNA transcripts. HTBI primers were used for first-round RT-PCR of the TCR CDR3. TCRdb used MiXCR to reprocess the multiplex PCR reads, holding one entry per CDR3 protein. The profile shows roughly 35,000 distinct CDR3 sequences, 45% to 55% of them singletons.

Study-wide findings and caveats: Researchers found most expanded thyroid clonotypes above 0.001 in blood as well.

This chain connects TRBV7-2 to TRBJ1-1; 8 bases match TRBD1. This TCR was sampled from a woman aged 40-49 years with Graves' ophthalmopathy. Sequencing was performed on blood. The CDR3 coding sequence is TGTGCCAGCAGCCGTGACAGGGGATCCACTGAAGCTTTCTTT. Its protein product is CASSRDRGSTEAFF.